The TCR beta chain under discussion was sequenced for a study of a mutant IDH1 vaccine in newly diagnosed glioma. Study overall: The first vaccination came 4-6 weeks after radiotherapy alone, or with temozolomide cycles. Patients previously underwent radiotherapy, temozolomide, or both, and most underwent both.

The time point is: week 35, safety follow-up. Topical imiquimod was applied with each vaccine dose, which held 300 ug of mutant IDH1 20-mer peptide. Patients in the study were vaccinated eight times, receiving shots in weeks 1, 3, 5, 7, 11, 15, 19 and 23. New WHO grade 3 or 4 astrocytomas that were IDH1-mutant and ATRX-lost had been found in donors. In the case of this clone: Its antigen is not known.

The data were produced by immunoSEQ multiplex PCR, yet TCRdb's version contains in-frame clones alone and is incomplete. The table has 43,000 or so clones, 85% to 95% seen once. Germline V gene lookup returns CDR1 SGHDN and CDR2 FVKESK. Trimming removed 4 bases at V and 0 bases at J, with 7 bases between. This CDR3 region has 15 residues. The source of this sequence is a man aged 50 to 60 with glioma. The sequencing here drew on PBMCs, taken from a glioma patient whose treatment included an IDH1 peptide vaccine. The chain links TRBV14 to TRBJ1-6; D remains ambiguous. The CDR3 protein is CASSRAGSYNSPLHF. The DNA of the CDR3 is TGTGCCAGCAGCCGAGCGGGCTCCTATAATTCACCCCTCCACTTT. Using reference TRBV14 and TRBJ1-6 for the parts outside the CDR3, the full variable domain is EAGVTQFPSHSVIEKGQTVTLRCDPISGHDNLYWYRRVMGKEIKFLLHFVKESKQDESGMPNNRFLAERTGGTYSTLKVQPAELEDSGVYFCASSRAGSYNSPLHFGNGTRLTVT.